The sequence of this T cell receptor (beta chain) was determined in a study of CD8+ T cells in alopecia areata. Across the study: A 6-month off-drug phase came after tofacitinib, which had lasted 6 to 18 months. Study observations and caveats: Tofacitinib significantly brought down scalp clonality and expanded CD8+ clones among top 100.

The sample holds a few counts of this clone. Its target is unknown. The CDR3 extends over 13 amino acids. With 7 bases removed from V and 3 bases from J, the gap between germline ends came to 13 bases. Per germline, CDR1 SGHRS and CDR2 YFSETQ. RNA was isolated and reverse transcribed to cDNA, the sequencing template. The repertoire was sequenced with immunoSEQ multiplex PCR; TCRdb's copy has only in-frame clones and lacks some. Of 110,000 or so clones in the sample, around three fifths were seen once. Treatment in this sample: oral pan-JAK inhibitor, 5-10 mg twice daily. This receptor was taken from a human donor with alopecia areata. The sequencing here drew on CD4+ T cells sorted from blood, taken at week 24, from a patient treated with tofacitinib. V gene TRBV5-1 combines with J gene TRBJ2-5, with no clear D. The CDR3 coding sequence is TGCGCCAGCCGGATTCGGACCGAAGAGACCCAGTACTTC. Translating it yields CASRIRTEETQYF.